This TCR beta chain is drawn from a study of cytomegalovirus exposure and HLA in healthy donors. Study-wide points: An observed cluster of highly shared sequence variants was recorded as a likely sequencing artifact. Roughly uniform depth of sequencing across donors was assumed in presence/absence analyses. In a later analysis, a missense DCLRE1C variant was linked to TCR beta V- and J-gene trimming. The productive fraction for most TCR beta V segments was about 90% or about 30% in an earlier analysis.

CDR1 is MDHEN, CDR2 SYDVKM, per germline. Trimming stripped 0 bases from V and 3 bases from J, with 15 bases between. The CDR3 consists of 17 residues. PCR involved 60 Vbeta and 13 Jbeta primers. Clones were read by immunoSEQ multiplex PCR, and TCRdb kept only the in-frame ones, dropping some. The listing records about 83,000 clones. Of note for this clone: Its antigen is not identified.

The V call is TRBV28, the J call TRBJ1-5; D remains ambiguous. This receptor was obtained from a man aged 18 to 29 in good health and CMV-seropositive. Sample: PBMCs. CDR3 sequence (DNA): TGTGCCAGCAGTTTATGGGAGGGAGCTCGCCTCAATCAGCCCCAGCATTTT. As protein: CASSLWEGARLNQPQHF.